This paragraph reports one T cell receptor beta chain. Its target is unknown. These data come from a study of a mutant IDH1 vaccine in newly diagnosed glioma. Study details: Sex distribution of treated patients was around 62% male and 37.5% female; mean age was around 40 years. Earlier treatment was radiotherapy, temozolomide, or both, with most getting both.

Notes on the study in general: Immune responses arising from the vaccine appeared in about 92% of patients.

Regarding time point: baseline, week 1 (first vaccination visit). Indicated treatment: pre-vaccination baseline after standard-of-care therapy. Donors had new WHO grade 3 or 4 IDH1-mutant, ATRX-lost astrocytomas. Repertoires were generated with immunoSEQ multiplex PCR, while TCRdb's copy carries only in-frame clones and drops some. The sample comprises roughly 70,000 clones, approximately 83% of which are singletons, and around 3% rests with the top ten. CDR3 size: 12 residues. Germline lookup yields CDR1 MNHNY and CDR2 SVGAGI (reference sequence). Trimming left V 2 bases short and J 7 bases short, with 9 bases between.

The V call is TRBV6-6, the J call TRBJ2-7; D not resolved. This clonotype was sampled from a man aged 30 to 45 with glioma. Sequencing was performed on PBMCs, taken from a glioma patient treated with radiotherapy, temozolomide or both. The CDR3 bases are TGTGCCAGCAGTTACAGGGCGAAGGAGCAGTACTTC. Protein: CASSYRAKEQYF.